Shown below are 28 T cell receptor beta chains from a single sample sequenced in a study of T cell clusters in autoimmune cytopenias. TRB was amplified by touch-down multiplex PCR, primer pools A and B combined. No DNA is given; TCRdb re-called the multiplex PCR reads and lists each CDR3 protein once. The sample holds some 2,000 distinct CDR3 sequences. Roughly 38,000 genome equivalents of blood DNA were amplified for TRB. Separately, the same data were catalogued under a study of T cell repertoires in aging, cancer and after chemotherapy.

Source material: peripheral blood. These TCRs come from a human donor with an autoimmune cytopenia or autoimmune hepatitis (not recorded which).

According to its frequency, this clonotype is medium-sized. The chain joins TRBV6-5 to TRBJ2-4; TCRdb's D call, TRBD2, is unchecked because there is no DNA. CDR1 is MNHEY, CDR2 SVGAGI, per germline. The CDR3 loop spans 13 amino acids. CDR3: CASSDTIGNIQYF.

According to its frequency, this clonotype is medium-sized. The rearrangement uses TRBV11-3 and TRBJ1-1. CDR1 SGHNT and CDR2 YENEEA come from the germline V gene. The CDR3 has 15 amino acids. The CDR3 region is CASSFLEVGDTEAFF.

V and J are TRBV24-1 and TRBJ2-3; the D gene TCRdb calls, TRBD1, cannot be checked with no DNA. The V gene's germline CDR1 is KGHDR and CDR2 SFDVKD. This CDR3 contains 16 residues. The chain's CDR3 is CATSDLGQGEGDTQYF.

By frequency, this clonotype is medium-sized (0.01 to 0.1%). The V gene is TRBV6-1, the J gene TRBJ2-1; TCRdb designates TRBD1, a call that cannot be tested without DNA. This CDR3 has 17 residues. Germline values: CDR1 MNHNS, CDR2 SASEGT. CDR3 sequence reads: CASSEYNRGVLYNEQFF.

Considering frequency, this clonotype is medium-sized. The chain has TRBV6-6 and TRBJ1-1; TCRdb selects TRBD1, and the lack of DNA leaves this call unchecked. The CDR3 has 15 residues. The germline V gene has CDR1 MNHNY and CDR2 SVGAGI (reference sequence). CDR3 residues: CASSYSRTGNTEAFF.

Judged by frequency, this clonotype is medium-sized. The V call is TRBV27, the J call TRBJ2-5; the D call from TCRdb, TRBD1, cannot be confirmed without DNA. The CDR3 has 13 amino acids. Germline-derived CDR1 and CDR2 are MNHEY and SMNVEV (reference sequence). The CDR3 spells CASSQTGVETQYF.

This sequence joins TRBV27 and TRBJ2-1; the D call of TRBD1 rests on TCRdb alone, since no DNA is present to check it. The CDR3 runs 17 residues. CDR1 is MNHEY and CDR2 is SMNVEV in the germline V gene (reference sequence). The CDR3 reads CASSSPGQGISLGEQFF.

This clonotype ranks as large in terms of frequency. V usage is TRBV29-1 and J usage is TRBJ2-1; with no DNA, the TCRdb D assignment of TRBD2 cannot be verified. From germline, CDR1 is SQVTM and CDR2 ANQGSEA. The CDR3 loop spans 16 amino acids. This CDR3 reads CSVEDPRAGGVREQFF.

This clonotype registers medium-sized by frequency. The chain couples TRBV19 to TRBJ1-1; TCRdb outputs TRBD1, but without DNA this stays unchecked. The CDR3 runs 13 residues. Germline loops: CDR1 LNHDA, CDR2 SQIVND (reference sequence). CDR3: CASQRRENTEAFF.

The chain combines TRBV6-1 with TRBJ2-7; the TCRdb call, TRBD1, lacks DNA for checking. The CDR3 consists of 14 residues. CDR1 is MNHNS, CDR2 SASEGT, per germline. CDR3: CASTLGTGTNEQYF.

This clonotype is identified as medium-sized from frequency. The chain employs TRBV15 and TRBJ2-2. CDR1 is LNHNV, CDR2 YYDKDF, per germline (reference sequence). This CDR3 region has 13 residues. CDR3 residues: CATSRDRGGELFF. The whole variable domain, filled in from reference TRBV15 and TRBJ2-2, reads DAMVIQNPRYQVTQFGKPVTLSCSQTLNHNVMYWYQQKSSQAPKLLFHYYDKDFNNEADTPDNFQSRRPNTSFCFLDIRSPGLGDTAMYLCATSRDRGGELFFGEGSRLTVL.

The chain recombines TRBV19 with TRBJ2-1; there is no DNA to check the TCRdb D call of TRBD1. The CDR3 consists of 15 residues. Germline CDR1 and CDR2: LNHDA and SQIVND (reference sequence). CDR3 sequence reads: CASSMGRSSYNEQFF.

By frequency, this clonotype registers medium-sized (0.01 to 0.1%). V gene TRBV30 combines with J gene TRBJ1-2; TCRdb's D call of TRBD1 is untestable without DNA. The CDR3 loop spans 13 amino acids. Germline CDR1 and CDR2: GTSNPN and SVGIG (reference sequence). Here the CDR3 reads CAWSVYGAQGYTF.

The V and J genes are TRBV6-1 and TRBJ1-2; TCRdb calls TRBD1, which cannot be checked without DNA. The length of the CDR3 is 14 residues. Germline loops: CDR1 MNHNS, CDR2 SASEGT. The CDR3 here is CASNGARDNYGYTF.

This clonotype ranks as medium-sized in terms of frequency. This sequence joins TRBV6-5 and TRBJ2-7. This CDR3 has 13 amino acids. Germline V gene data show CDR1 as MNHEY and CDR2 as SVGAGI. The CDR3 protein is CASSYSQVYEQYF.

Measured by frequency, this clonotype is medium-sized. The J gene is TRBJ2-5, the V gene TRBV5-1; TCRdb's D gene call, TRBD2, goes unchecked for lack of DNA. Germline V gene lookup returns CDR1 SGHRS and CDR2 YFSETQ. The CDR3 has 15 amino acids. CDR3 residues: CASSFSAGSQETQYF.

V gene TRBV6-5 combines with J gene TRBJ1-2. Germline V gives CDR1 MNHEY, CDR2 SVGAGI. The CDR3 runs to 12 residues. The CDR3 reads CASSYPRGGYTF.

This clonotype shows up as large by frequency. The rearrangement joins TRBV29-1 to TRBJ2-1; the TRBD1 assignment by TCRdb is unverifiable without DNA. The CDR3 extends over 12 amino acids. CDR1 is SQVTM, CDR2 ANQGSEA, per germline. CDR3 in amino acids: CSVTTGGNEQFF.

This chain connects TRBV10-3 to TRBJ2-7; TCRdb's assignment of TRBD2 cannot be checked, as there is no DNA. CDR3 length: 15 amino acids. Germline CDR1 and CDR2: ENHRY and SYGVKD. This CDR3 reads CAISEGSGGTYEQYF.

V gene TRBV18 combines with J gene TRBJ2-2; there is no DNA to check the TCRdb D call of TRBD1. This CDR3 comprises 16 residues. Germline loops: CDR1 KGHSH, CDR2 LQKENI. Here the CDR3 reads CASYAAGTANTGELFF.

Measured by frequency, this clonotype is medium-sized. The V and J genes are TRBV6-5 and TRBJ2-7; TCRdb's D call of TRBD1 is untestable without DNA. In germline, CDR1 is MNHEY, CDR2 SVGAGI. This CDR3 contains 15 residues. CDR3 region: CASSRTDGGGYEQYF.

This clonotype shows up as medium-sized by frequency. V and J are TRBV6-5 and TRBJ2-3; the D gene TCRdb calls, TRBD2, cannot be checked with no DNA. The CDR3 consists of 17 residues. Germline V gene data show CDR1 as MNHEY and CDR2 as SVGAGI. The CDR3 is CASSWGLAGTSTDTQYF.

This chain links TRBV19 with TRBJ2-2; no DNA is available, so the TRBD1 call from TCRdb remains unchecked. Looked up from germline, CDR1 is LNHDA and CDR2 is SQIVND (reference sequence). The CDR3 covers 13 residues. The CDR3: CASRRTGPGELFF.

The CDR3 here is CASSYSAGGSYNSPLHF. The chain recombines TRBV6-5 with TRBJ1-6. The CDR3 is made up of 17 amino acids. Per germline, CDR1 MNHEY and CDR2 SVGAGI.

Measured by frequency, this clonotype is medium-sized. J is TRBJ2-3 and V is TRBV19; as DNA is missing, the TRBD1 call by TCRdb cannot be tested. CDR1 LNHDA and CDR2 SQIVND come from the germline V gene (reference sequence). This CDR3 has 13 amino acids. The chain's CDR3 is CASKNRGTDTQYF.

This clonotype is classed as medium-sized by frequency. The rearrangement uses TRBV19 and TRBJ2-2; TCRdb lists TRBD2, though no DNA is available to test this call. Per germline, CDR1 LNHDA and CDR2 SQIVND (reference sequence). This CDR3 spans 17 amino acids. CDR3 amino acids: CASSRELAGDLTGELFF.

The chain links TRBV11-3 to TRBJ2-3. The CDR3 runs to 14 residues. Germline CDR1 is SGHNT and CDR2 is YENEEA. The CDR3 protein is CASKVTASTDTQYF.

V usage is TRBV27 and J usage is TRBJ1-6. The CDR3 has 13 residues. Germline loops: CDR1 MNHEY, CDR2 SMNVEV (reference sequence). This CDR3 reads CASLEPYNSPLHF.